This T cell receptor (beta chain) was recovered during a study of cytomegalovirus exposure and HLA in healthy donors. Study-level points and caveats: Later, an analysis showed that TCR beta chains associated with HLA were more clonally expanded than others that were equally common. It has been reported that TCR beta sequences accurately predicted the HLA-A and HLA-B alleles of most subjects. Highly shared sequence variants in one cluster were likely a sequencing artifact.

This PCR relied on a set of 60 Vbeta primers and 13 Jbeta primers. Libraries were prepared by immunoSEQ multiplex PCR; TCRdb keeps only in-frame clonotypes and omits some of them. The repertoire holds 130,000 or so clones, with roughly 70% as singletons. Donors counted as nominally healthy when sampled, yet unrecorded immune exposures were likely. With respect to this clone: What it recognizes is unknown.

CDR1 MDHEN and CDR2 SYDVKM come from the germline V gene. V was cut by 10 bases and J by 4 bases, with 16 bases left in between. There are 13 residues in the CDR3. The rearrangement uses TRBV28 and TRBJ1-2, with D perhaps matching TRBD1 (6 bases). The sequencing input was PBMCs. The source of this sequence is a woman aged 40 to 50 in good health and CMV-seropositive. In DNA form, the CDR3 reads TGTGCCATCCTTCCGGGGGGCGGCTATGGCTACACCTTC. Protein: CAILPGGGYGYTF.